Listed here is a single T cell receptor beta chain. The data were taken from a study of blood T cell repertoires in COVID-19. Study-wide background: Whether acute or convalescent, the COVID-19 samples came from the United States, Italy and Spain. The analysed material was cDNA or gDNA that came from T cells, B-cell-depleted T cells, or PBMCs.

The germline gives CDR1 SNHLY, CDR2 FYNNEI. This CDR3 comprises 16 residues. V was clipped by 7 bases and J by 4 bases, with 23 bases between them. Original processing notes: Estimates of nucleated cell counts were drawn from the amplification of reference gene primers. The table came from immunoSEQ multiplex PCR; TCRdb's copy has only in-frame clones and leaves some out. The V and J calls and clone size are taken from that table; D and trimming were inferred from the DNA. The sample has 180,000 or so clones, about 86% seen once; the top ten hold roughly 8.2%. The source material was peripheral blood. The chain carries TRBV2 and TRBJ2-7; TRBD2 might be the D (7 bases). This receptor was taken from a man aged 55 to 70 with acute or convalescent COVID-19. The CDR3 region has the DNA TGTGCCAGCAAGGGTTTGGGAGGGGGGCGCGATTACGAGCAGTACTTC. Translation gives CASKGLGGGRDYEQYF.